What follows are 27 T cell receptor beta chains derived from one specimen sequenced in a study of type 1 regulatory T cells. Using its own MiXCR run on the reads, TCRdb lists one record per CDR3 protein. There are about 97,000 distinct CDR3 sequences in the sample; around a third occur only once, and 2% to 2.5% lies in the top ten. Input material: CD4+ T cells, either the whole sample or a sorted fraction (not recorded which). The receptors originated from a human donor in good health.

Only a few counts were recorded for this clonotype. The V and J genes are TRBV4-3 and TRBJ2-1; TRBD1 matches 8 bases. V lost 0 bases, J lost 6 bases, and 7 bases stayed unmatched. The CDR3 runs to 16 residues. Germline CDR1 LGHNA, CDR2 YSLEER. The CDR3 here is CASSQDPQGASNEQFF. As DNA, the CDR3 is TGCGCCAGCAGCCAAGACCCCCAGGGGGCAAGCAATGAGCAGTTCTTC.

CDR3 in amino acids: CATSDFSTGAQGYTF. Here the CDR3 DNA reads TGTGCCACCAGTGATTTCTCGACAGGGGCGCAGGGCTACACCTTC. The chain carries TRBV24-1 and TRBJ1-2; 8 bases are shared with TRBD1. The J segment lost 8 bases and the V segment lost 1 base, leaving 8 bases of the junction unmatched. CDR3 length: 15 residues. Germline CDR1 and CDR2: KGHDR and SFDVKD.

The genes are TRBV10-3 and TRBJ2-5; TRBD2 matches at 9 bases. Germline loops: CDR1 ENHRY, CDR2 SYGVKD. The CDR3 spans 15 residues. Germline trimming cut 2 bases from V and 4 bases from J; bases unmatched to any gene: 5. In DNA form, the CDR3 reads TGTGCCATCAGTGAGGATAGCGGGAGTTTAGAGACCCAGTACTTC. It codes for CAISEDSGSLETQYF.

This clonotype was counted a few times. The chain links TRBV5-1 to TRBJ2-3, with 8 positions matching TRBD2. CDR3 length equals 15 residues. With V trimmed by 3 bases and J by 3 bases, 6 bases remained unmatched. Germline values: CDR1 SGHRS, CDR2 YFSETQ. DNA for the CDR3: TGCGCCAGCAGCTCGACGGGAGGGACAACAGATACGCAGTATTTT. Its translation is CASSSTGGTTDTQYF. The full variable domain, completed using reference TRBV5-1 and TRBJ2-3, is KAGVTQTPRYLIKTRGQQVTLSCSPISGHRSVSWYQQTPGQGLQFLFEYFSETQRNKGNFPGRFSGRQFSNSRSEMNVSTLELGDSALYLCASSSTGGTTDTQYFGPGTRLTVL.

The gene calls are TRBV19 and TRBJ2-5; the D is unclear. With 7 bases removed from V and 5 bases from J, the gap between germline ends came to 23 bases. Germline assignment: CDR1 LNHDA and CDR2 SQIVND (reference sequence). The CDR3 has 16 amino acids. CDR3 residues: CASTSSRPPSRETQYF. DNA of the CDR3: TGTGCCAGTACCTCATCCAGGCCACCTTCCCGCGAGACCCAGTACTTC.

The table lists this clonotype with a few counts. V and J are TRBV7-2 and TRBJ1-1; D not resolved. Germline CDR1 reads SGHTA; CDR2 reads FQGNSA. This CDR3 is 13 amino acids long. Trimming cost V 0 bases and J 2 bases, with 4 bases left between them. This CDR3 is CASSLAPNTEAFF. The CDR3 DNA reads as TGTGCCAGCAGCTTAGCGCCTAACACTGAAGCTTTCTTT.

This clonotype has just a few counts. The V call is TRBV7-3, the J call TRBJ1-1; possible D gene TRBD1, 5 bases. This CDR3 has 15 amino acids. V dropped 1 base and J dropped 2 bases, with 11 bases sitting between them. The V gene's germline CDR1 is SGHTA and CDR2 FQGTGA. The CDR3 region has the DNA TGTGCCAGCAGCTTAAGCGGGACGGACAACACTGAAGCTTTCTTT. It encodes CASSLSGTDNTEAFF.

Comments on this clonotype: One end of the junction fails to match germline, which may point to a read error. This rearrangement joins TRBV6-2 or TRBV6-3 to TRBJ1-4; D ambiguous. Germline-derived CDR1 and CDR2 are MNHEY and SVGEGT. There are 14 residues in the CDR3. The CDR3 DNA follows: TGTGCCGGCAGAACACCGGCAACTAATGAAAAACTGTTTTTT. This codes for CAGRTPATNEKLFF.

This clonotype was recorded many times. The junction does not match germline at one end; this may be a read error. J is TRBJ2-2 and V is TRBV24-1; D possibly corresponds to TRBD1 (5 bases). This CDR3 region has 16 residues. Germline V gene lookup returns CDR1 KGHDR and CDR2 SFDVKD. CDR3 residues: CATSGLTDMNTGELFF. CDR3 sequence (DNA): TGTGCCACCAGTGGTTTGACAGATATGAACACCGGGGAGCTGTTTTTT.

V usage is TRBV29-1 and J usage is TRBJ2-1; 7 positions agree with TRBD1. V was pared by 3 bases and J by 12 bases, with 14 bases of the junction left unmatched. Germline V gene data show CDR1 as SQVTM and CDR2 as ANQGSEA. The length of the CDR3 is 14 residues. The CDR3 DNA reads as TGCAGCGTTGATCGAGGGACAGCCACCGGTTCGCAGTTCTTC. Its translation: CSVDRGTATGSQFF.

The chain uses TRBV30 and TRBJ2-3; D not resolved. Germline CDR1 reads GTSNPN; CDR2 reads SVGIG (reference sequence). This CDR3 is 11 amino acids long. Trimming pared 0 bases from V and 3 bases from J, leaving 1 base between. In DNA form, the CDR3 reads TGTGCCTGGAGTGTAACAGATACGCAGTATTTT. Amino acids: CAWSVTDTQYF.

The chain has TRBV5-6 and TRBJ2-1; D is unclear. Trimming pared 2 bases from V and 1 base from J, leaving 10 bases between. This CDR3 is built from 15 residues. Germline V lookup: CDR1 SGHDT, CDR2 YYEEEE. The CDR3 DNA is TGTGCCAGCAGCTTTAAGGAACAATCCTACAATGAGCAGTTCTTC. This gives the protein CASSFKEQSYNEQFF.

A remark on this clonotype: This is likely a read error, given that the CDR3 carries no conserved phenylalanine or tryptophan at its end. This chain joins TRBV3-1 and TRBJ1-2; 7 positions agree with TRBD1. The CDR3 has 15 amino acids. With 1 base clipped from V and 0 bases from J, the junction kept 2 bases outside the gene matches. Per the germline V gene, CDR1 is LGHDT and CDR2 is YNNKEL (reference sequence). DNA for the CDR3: TGTGCCAGCAGCCAAGGACAGGGAACTAACTATGGCTACACCATC. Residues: CASSQGQGTNYGYTI.

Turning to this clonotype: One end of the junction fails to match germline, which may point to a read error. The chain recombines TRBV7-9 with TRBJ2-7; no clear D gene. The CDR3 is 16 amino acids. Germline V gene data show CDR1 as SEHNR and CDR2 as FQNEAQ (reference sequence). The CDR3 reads CASGFRRQPDSYEQYF. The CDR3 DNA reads TGTGCCAGCGGCTTTCGTCGTCAGCCAGACTCCTACGAGCAGTACTTC.

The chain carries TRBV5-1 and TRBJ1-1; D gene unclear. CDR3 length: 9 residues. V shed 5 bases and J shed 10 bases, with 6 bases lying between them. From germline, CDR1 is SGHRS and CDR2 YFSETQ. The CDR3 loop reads CASSLRAFF. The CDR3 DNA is TGCGCCAGCAGTTTAAGAGCTTTCTTT.

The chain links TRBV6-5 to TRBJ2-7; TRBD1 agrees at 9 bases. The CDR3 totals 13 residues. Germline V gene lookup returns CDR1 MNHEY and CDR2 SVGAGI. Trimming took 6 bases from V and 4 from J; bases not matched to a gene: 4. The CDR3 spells CASSPDRGYEQYF. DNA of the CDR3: TGTGCCAGCAGCCCGGACAGGGGTTACGAGCAGTACTTC.

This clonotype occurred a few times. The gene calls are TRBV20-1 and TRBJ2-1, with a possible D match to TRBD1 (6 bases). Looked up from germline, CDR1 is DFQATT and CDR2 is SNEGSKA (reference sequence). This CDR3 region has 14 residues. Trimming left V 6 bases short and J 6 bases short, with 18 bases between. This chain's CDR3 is CSADRRSGFNEQFF. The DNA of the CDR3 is TGCAGTGCCGACAGGAGGTCCGGATTCAATGAGCAGTTCTTC.

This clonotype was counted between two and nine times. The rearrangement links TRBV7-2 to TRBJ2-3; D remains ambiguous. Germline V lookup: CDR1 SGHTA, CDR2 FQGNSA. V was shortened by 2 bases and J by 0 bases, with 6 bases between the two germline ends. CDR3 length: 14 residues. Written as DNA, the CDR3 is TGTGCCAGCAGCTTAAGATCTAGCACAGATACGCAGTATTTT. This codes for CASSLRSSTDTQYF.

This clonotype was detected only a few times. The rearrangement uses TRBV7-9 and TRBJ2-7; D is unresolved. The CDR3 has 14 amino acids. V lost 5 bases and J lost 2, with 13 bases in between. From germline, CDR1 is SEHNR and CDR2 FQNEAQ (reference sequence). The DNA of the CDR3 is TGTGCCAGCAGCCCCCAGAAAAGCGCCTACGAGCAGTACTTC. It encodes CASSPQKSAYEQYF.

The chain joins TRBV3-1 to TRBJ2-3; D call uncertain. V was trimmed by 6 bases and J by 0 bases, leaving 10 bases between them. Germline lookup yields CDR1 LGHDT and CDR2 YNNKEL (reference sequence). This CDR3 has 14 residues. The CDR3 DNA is TGTGCCAGCAGTACGGTAACTAGCACAGATACGCAGTATTTT. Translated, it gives CASSTVTSTDTQYF.

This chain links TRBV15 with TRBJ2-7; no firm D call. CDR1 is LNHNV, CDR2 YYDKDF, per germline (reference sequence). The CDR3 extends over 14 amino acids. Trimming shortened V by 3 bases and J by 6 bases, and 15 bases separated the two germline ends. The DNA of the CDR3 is TGTGCCACCAGCAGGGACCTTAGGTTGTTCGAGCAGTACTTC. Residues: CATSRDLRLFEQYF.

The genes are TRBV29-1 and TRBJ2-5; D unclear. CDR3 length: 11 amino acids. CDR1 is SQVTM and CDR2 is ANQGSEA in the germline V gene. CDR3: CTGRLGETQYF. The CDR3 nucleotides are TGCACCGGTCGCCTCGGCGAGACCCAGTACTTC.

CDR3 residues: CASSPSVAGSYNEQFF. CDR3 coding DNA: TGTGCCAGCTCACCATCTGTAGCCGGGTCCTACAATGAGCAGTTCTTC. The chain couples TRBV18 to TRBJ2-1; D is unresolved. The CDR3 sequence is 16 residues long. Trimming took 2 bases from V and 1 from J, leaving 12 bases between them. From germline, CDR1 is KGHSH and CDR2 LQKENI.

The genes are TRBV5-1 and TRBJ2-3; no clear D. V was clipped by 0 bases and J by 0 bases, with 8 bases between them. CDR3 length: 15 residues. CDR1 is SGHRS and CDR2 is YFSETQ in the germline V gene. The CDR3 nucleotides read TGCGCCAGCAGCTTGGACCCGAGGAGCACAGATACGCAGTATTTT. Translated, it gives CASSLDPRSTDTQYF.

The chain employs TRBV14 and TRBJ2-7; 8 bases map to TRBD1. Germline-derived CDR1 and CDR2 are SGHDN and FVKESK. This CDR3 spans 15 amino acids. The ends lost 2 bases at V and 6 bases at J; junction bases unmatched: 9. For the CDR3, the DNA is TGTGCCAGCAGCCAATCGTCGAACAGGGGGGTCGAGCAGTACTTC. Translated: CASSQSSNRGVEQYF.

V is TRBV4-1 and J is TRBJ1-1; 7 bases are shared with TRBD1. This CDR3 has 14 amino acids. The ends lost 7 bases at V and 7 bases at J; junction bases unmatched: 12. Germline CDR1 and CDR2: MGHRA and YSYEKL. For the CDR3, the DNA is TGCGCCAGCAACAAGGTGGGACAGTCCTTTGAAGCTTTCTTT. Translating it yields CASNKVGQSFEAFF.

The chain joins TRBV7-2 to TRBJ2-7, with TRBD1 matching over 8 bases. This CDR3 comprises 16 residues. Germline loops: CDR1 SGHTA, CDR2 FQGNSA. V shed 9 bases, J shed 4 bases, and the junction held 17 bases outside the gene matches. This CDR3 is CASSVNSGGSVYEQYF. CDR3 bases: TGTGCCAGTAGCGTCAATTCAGGGGGCTCCGTTTACGAGCAGTACTTC.